This TCR beta chain comes out of a study of CD8+ T cells in alopecia areata. The sample's treatment: oral pan-JAK inhibitor, 5-10 mg twice daily. Reverse transcription of extracted RNA yielded cDNA, which provided the sequencing template. Data came from immunoSEQ multiplex PCR; TCRdb stores just in-frame clones and leaves some out. The sample consists of over 120,000 clones, about 59% of them appearing once. The sequencing here drew on CD8+ T cells sorted from blood, taken at week 4, from a patient treated with tofacitinib. This TCR derives from a human donor with alopecia areata.

This CDR3 reads CASSYEPGGSYEQYF. DNA for the CDR3: TGTGCCAGCAGTTACGAACCGGGGGGGTCCTACGAGCAGTACTTC. The chain combines TRBV6-6 with TRBJ2-7; 8 nucleotides agree with TRBD2. Germline lookup yields CDR1 MNHNY and CDR2 SVGAGI (reference sequence). Losses at the gene ends were 2 bases for V and 1 base for J; bases not matched to a gene: 4. CDR3 length: 15 residues.